This entry lists 25 T cell receptor beta chains sequenced from one sample in a study of cytomegalovirus exposure and HLA in healthy donors. PCR used 60 Vbeta primers and 13 Jbeta primers. Produced via immunoSEQ multiplex PCR; TCRdb's table is partial and in-frame only. The data contain about 130,000 clones, about three quarters of them seen just once; the ten biggest clones take up 2.5% to 3%. Source material: PBMCs. The receptors were gathered from a human donor in good health.

V gene TRBV7-9 combines with J gene TRBJ2-7; 9 bases map to TRBD1. The CDR3 contains 14 residues. Trimming took 4 bases from V and 3 from J; bases not matched to a gene: 4. CDR1 SEHNR and CDR2 FQNEAQ come from the germline V gene (reference sequence). The CDR3 reads CASSSTGGNYEQYF. DNA of the CDR3: TGTGCCAGCAGCTCAACAGGGGGCAACTACGAGCAGTACTTC.

The chain has TRBV9 and TRBJ2-5; 9 nucleotides agree with TRBD2. V was pared by 3 bases and J by 1 base, with 10 bases of the junction left unmatched. Germline V gene sequence: CDR1 SGDLS, CDR2 YYNGEE. CDR3 size: 17 residues. CDR3 amino acids: CASSATGTSFSQETQYF. The CDR3 DNA reads TGTGCCAGCAGCGCAACCGGGACTAGCTTTTCCCAAGAGACCCAGTACTTC.

This sequence joins TRBV29-1 and TRBJ2-3; D perhaps matches TRBD2 (5 bases). The CDR3 has 15 amino acids. CDR1 SQVTM and CDR2 ANQGSEA come from the germline V gene. The germline V and J ends were trimmed by 6 bases and 4 bases, with 20 bases remaining between them. The CDR3 reads CSVRVSSALSDTQYF. In nucleotides, the CDR3 is TGCAGCGTGCGAGTTAGTAGCGCCCTCTCAGATACGCAGTATTTT.

The chain employs TRBV2 and TRBJ1-1; D gene unclear. Germline V gene data show CDR1 as SNHLY and CDR2 as FYNNEI. Trimming removed 7 bases at V and 5 bases at J, with 11 bases between. The CDR3 length is 12 residues. CDR3 sequence reads: CASTPGQTEAFF. The CDR3 DNA reads TGTGCCAGCACCCCTGGCCAGACTGAAGCTTTCTTT.

This clone was detected only a few times. V and J are TRBV7-9 and TRBJ2-3, with D possibly being TRBD1 (6 bases). The germline CDR1 and CDR2 sequences are SEHNR and FQNEAQ (reference sequence). V was clipped by 6 bases and J by 5 bases, with 12 bases between them. The CDR3 has 13 residues. The CDR3 region is CASRRTDGDTQYF. CDR3 bases: TGTGCCAGCAGAAGGACAGATGGAGATACGCAGTATTTT.

The chain links TRBV7-2 to TRBJ2-1; possible D gene TRBD2, 6 bases. V was clipped by 4 bases and J by 7 bases, with 23 bases between them. The CDR3 is 17 amino acids. Germline lookup yields CDR1 SGHTA and CDR2 FQGNSA. Here the CDR3 reads CASSSLGLTSSGNEQFF. In nucleotides, the CDR3 is TGTGCCAGCAGCTCCCTGGGTCTAACTAGCTCGGGTAATGAGCAGTTCTTC.

The chain uses TRBV18 and TRBJ2-3; 7 bases are shared with TRBD1. V shed 4 bases and J 2 bases; nucleotides not matched to a gene: 6. The CDR3 covers 15 residues. Looked up from germline, CDR1 is KGHSH and CDR2 is LQKENI. The CDR3 protein is CASSLTGANTDTQYF. CDR3 bases: TGTGCCAGCTCACTCACAGGGGCTAACACAGATACGCAGTATTTT. Supplemented by reference TRBV18 and TRBJ2-3, the full variable domain reads NAGVMQNPRHLVRRRGQEARLRCSPMKGHSHVYWYRQLPEEGLKFMVYLQKENIIDESGMPKERFSAEFPKEGPSILRIQQVVRGDSAAYFCASSLTGANTDTQYFGPGTRLTVL.

The genes are TRBV7-9 and TRBJ2-5, with D perhaps matching TRBD2 (5 bases). This CDR3 comprises 14 residues. V dropped 0 bases and J dropped 1 base, with 6 bases sitting between them. Looked up from germline, CDR1 is SEHNR and CDR2 is FQNEAQ (reference sequence). CDR3 coding DNA: TGTGCCAGCAGCTTAGCGACTATCCAAGAGACCCAGTACTTC. This sequence encodes CASSLATIQETQYF. Complete variable domain (other parts from reference TRBV7-9 and TRBJ2-5): DTGVSQNPRHKITKRGQNVTFRCDPISEHNRLYWYRQTLGQGPEFLTYFQNEAQLEKSRLLSDRFSAERPKGSFSTLEIQRTEQGDSAMYLCASSLATIQETQYFGPGTRLLVL.

This clone was counted a few times. V gene TRBV9 combines with J gene TRBJ1-2; tentative D call: TRBD1 (6 bases). Trimming shortened V by 3 bases and J by 4 bases, and 10 bases separated the two germline ends. Germline V gene lookup returns CDR1 SGDLS and CDR2 YYNGEE. The CDR3 has 13 residues. The CDR3 DNA follows: TGTGCCAGCAGCGCAACAGGGATCTATGGCTACACCTTC. This encodes CASSATGIYGYTF. The full variable domain, with the rest looked up from reference TRBV9 and TRBJ1-2, is DSGVTQTPKHLITATGQRVTLRCSPRSGDLSVYWYQQSLDQGLQFLIQYYNGEERAKGNILERFSAQQFPDLHSELNLSSLELGDSALYFCASSATGIYGYTFGSGTRLTVV.

This clone has more than one count but fewer than ten. This chain joins TRBV28 and TRBJ2-6, with D possibly being TRBD2 (5 bases). The CDR3 spans 14 residues. Per the germline V gene, CDR1 is MDHEN and CDR2 is SYDVKM. With 10 bases removed from V and 1 base from J, the gap between germline ends came to 11 bases. CDR3 DNA: TGTGCCATAGGAGGCCTATCTGGGGCCAACGTCCTGACTTTC. It translates to CAIGGLSGANVLTF. Variable domain in full (rest from reference TRBV28 and TRBJ2-6): DVKVTQSSRYLVKRTGEKVFLECVQDMDHENMFWYRQDPGLGLRLIYFSYDVKMKEKGDIPEGYSVSREKKERFSLILESASTNQTSMYLCAIGGLSGANVLTFGAGSRLTVL.

This chain uses TRBV7-8 with TRBJ2-3, with 7 bases that match TRBD2. The V and J ends lost 7 bases and 2 bases, in that order; junction bases with no gene match: 3. The germline CDR1 and CDR2 sequences are SGHVS and FQNEAQ. CDR3 length equals 13 residues. The CDR3 region has the DNA TGTGCCAGCAAAGCGGGGAACACAGATACGCAGTATTTT. It translates to CASKAGNTDTQYF.

This clone came up once. This sequence joins TRBV5-4 and TRBJ2-2, with TRBD2 matching over 9 bases. The J segment lost 4 bases and the V segment lost 3 bases, leaving 10 bases of the junction unmatched. The CDR3 spans 17 residues. CDR1 and CDR2 (germline): SGHNT, YYREEE (reference sequence). CDR3: CASSSPSAGGLTGELFF. In DNA form, the CDR3 reads TGTGCCAGCAGCTCCCCATCAGCGGGAGGCCTCACCGGGGAGCTGTTTTTT.

V and J are TRBV7-2 and TRBJ2-1, with D possibly TRBD1 on 6 matching bases. The V gene lost 3 bases and the J gene lost 4 bases, with 13 bases spanning the gap. Germline CDR1 is SGHTA and CDR2 is FQGNSA. This CDR3 contains 15 residues. The CDR3 spells CASSFIRDTYNEQFF. CDR3 in DNA: TGTGCCAGCAGCTTTATACGGGACACATACAATGAGCAGTTCTTC.

This chain uses TRBV7-8 with TRBJ1-2; 8 bases fit TRBD1. With V trimmed by 4 bases and J by 10 bases, 2 bases remained unmatched. This CDR3 is 11 amino acids long. CDR1 is SGHVS and CDR2 is FQNEAQ in the germline V gene. CDR3 sequence reads: CASSSTGAYTF. The CDR3 nucleotides read TGTGCCAGCAGCTCGACAGGGGCCTACACCTTC.

The chain carries TRBV27 and TRBJ1-2; D might be TRBD1 (5 bases). The length of the CDR3 is 14 residues. Germline-derived CDR1 and CDR2 are MNHEY and SMNVEV (reference sequence). The ends were cut back, 10 bases at V and 5 bases at J, with 20 bases in the middle. For the CDR3, the DNA is TGTGCCACCGGCTACGGGGGTTTTGGGTATGGCTACACCTTC. Translated: CATGYGGFGYGYTF.

The rearrangement uses TRBV19 and TRBJ1-1; weak D call: TRBD1 (6 bases). Germline CDR1 and CDR2: LNHDA and SQIVND (reference sequence). CDR3 length: 15 amino acids. Trimming removed 3 bases at V and 1 base at J, with 12 bases between. The CDR3, as DNA: TGTGCCAGTAGTATGGCGGGGGGCCGGAACACTGAAGCTTTCTTT. Protein sequence: CASSMAGGRNTEAFF.

V is TRBV21-1 and J is TRBJ1-5; the D call TRBD1 from the table was never checked on the DNA. TRBV21-1 represents a pseudogene. This CDR3 contains 15 residues. CDR3 DNA sequence: TGTGCCAGCAGCAAACGGGTGGGGCGCCTCCAGCCCCAGCATTTT. Protein product: CASSKRVGRLQPQHF.

The chain combines TRBV2 with TRBJ2-7; 7 bases are a match to TRBD1. Germline V gene sequence: CDR1 SNHLY, CDR2 FYNNEI. The CDR3 loop spans 15 amino acids. J lost 4 bases, V lost 3 bases, and 9 bases had no gene match. The CDR3 here is CASSEQGVGSYEQYF. CDR3 DNA: TGTGCCAGCAGTGAGCAGGGGGTCGGAAGTTACGAGCAGTACTTC.

This chain links TRBV5-1 with TRBJ1-4; the D is unclear. The CDR3 is made up of 12 amino acids. Germline CDR1 SGHRS, CDR2 YFSETQ. V was clipped by 4 bases and J by 7 bases, with 8 bases between them. The DNA for the CDR3 is TGCGCCAGCAGCCCGTACGGTGAAAAACTGTTTTTT. Encoded protein: CASSPYGEKLFF.

The V gene is TRBV10-3, the J gene TRBJ2-6, with 12 nucleotides matching TRBD1. V shed 6 bases and J 2 bases; nucleotides not matched to a gene: 5. From germline, CDR1 is ENHRY and CDR2 SYGVKD. This CDR3 comprises 17 residues. The CDR3 DNA sequence: TGTGCCATCAGCCCCGGGACAGGGGGCGCTGGGGCCAACGTCCTGACTTTC. Encoded protein: CAISPGTGGAGANVLTF.

This chain uses TRBV7-9 with TRBJ1-1, with 7 bases identical to TRBD1. The CDR3 has 13 residues. V was clipped by 6 bases and J by 1 base; unmatched bases: 2. Per the germline V gene, CDR1 is SEHNR and CDR2 is FQNEAQ (reference sequence). CDR3 amino acids: CASSDRANTEAFF. DNA for the CDR3: TGTGCCAGCAGTGACAGGGCGAACACTGAAGCTTTCTTT.

V is TRBV10-3 and J is TRBJ1-1; 10 positions agree with TRBD1. In germline, CDR1 is ENHRY, CDR2 SYGVKD. J lost 5 bases, V lost 6 bases, and 12 bases had no gene match. The CDR3 loop spans 16 amino acids. The CDR3: CAISEARQGARTEAFF. DNA of the CDR3: TGTGCCATCAGCGAGGCTAGACAGGGGGCGAGAACTGAAGCTTTCTTT.

This clone was observed a single time. The chain carries TRBV7-9 and TRBJ2-3; TRBD2 aligns across 8 bases. There are 18 residues in the CDR3. Germline loops: CDR1 SEHNR, CDR2 FQNEAQ (reference sequence). The J segment lost 1 base and the V segment lost 3 bases, leaving 12 bases of the junction unmatched. CDR3 amino acids: CASSFPPSGWGGTDTQYF. CDR3 DNA: TGTGCCAGCAGCTTCCCCCCTAGCGGGTGGGGTGGCACAGATACGCAGTATTTT.

This clone was detected only once. This chain joins TRBV29-1 and TRBJ2-7; 7 bases are shared with TRBD1. CDR3 length equals 13 residues. Per the germline V gene, CDR1 is SQVTM and CDR2 is ANQGSEA. V gave up 6 bases and J gave up 3 bases; unmatched junction bases: 8. The CDR3, as DNA: TGCAGCGTGACAACGACAGGGAACTACGAGCAGTACTTC. Translation gives CSVTTTGNYEQYF.

V is TRBV28 and J is TRBJ1-3, with D perhaps matching TRBD1 (5 bases). Trimming stripped 5 bases from V and 2 bases from J, with 19 bases between. CDR1 is MDHEN and CDR2 is SYDVKM in the germline V gene. The CDR3 totals 17 residues. CDR3 loop: CASSQPVGRGAGNTIYF. The DNA of the CDR3 is TGTGCCAGCAGTCAACCTGTAGGGAGGGGCGCTGGAAACACCATATATTTT.